This record covers a single TCR beta chain. These data are taken from a study of blood T cell repertoires in COVID-19. Background on the study: Acute-phase and convalescent COVID-19 samples originated in the United States, Italy and Spain. T cells, B-cell-depleted T cells, or PBMCs supplied cDNA or gDNA.

Libraries were prepared by immunoSEQ multiplex PCR; TCRdb keeps only in-frame clonotypes and omits some of them. The repertoire has over 250,000 clones, roughly 86% of them found once; the top ten carry under 5.5%. The CDR3 length is 14 residues. Trimming cost V 9 bases and J 3 bases, with 14 bases left between them. Germline V gene sequence: CDR1 KGHDR, CDR2 SFDVKD. This study enrolled people aged about 18 to 100 from roughly 22 US geographic areas. Self-reported history from a screening survey and questionnaire set each donor's cohort. This sequence joins TRBV24-1 and TRBJ2-1; D is possibly TRBD1 (5 bases). The TCR originated in a woman aged 25 to 45 who had recovered from COVID-19. The sequencing input was PBMCs or T cells enriched from blood (not recorded which). The chain's CDR3 is CATLREGNYNEQFF. DNA of the CDR3: TGTGCCACCCTCAGGGAAGGGAACTACAATGAGCAGTTCTTC.